These 17 T cell receptor beta chains were all obtained from the same sample, sequenced in a study of Ad26.COV2.S vaccination and SARS-CoV-2 variants. Profiled with immunoSEQ multiplex PCR; TCRdb holds only in-frame clones, not every one. The sample holds about 400,000 clones, about 89% seen once. Treatment reported: 19 received Ad26.COV2.S at low or high dose, single or two shots; 5 received placebo; per-sample allocation not given. Samples analyzed were those drawn on day 63 after the first vaccine or placebo injection. The specimen was peripheral blood, collected in a trial of Ad26.COV2.S vaccine versus placebo. The receptors stem from a person between 18 and 65 years old who received the Ad26.COV2.S COVID-19 vaccine or a placebo.

The V gene is TRBV5-4, the J gene TRBJ2-2; 14 bases map to TRBD2. Trimming at V came to 4 bases and at J to 6 bases, leaving 8 bases not matched to a gene. The CDR3 has 17 amino acids. Germline V gives CDR1 SGHNT, CDR2 YYREEE (reference sequence). The CDR3 loop reads CASSTPTSGRVSGELFF. CDR3 nucleotides: TGTGCCAGCAGCACCCCGACTAGCGGGAGGGTTTCCGGGGAGCTGTTTTTT.

The gene calls are TRBV7-6 and TRBJ2-1, with TRBD2 identical over 7 bases. Germline-derived CDR1 and CDR2 are SGHVS and FNYEAQ. The CDR3 covers 15 residues. V gave up 2 bases and J gave up 8 bases; unmatched junction bases: 9. The CDR3 DNA is TGTGCCAGCAGCTTAATGGTGGGAGGGCTCGATGAGCAGTTCTTC. It yields the protein CASSLMVGGLDEQFF.

The V and J genes are TRBV19 and TRBJ2-1; D is unresolved. The CDR3 contains 15 residues. Germline values: CDR1 LNHDA, CDR2 SQIVND (reference sequence). Trimming removed 6 bases at V and 5 bases at J, with 17 bases between. CDR3: CASRYDTASHNEQFF. As DNA, the CDR3 is TGTGCCAGTAGATACGACACGGCCAGCCACAATGAGCAGTTCTTC.

The gene calls are TRBV3-1 (or the pseudogene TRBV3-2) and TRBJ1-4, with D unclear. Germline V gives CDR1 LGHDT, CDR2 YNNKEL (reference sequence). V was clipped by 4 bases and J by 8 bases, with 20 bases between them. This CDR3 contains 16 residues. The CDR3 nucleotides are TGTGCCAGCAGCCCCGGAGGCGGCAGTCGCTCCGAAAAACTGTTTTTT. This translates into CASSPGGGSRSEKLFF.

The J gene is TRBJ2-1, the V gene TRBV29-1; 11 bases fit TRBD2. Germline values: CDR1 SQVTM, CDR2 ANQGSEA. CDR3 length equals 17 residues. The V and J ends lost 1 base and 8 bases, in that order; junction bases with no gene match: 13. This CDR3 is CSVEAGTTSGKVYEQFF. CDR3 bases: TGCAGCGTTGAAGCGGGGACGACTAGCGGGAAAGTATATGAGCAGTTCTTC.

In this sample, this clone turned up once. The chain carries TRBV6-5 and TRBJ1-5; D gene uncertain. This CDR3 is 12 amino acids long. Between the trimmed V and J ends, which lost 11 bases and 7 bases, there was a span of 15 bases. Germline CDR1 and CDR2: MNHEY and SVGAGI. CDR3 nucleotides: TGTGCCGCAGGACGGTGGCTCCAGCCCCAGCATTTT. The encoded protein is CAAGRWLQPQHF.

V usage is TRBV7-9 and J usage is TRBJ2-5; D may be TRBD1 or TRBD2 (5 bases each). The CDR3 is made up of 17 amino acids. Trimming pared 1 base from V and 4 bases from J, leaving 19 bases between. Germline V gives CDR1 SEHNR, CDR2 FQNEAQ (reference sequence). CDR3 residues: CASSLGSARGRGETQYF. CDR3 in DNA: TGTGCCAGCAGCTTAGGCTCCGCGAGGGGCCGCGGAGAGACCCAGTACTTC.

The gene calls are TRBV9 and TRBJ1-4; 7 positions match TRBD1. CDR3 size: 14 residues. Germline CDR1 is SGDLS and CDR2 is YYNGEE. V lost 3 bases to trimming and J lost 4 bases; unmatched junction nucleotides: 3. Here the CDR3 reads CASSEGARNEKLFF. The CDR3 nucleotides are TGTGCCAGCAGCGAGGGGGCCCGTAATGAAAAACTGTTTTTT.

V is TRBV19 and J is TRBJ2-3, with D hard to call. Germline-derived CDR1 and CDR2 are LNHDA and SQIVND (reference sequence). V lost 4 bases, J lost 6 bases, and 5 bases lay in between. The CDR3 is made up of 11 amino acids. The CDR3 here is CASSTSDTQYF. CDR3 nucleotide sequence: TGTGCCAGTAGTACGTCCGATACGCAGTATTTT.

The chain carries TRBV6-4 and TRBJ2-1; the D gene is possibly TRBD2 (6 bases). V was shortened by 3 bases and J by 9 bases, with 18 bases between the two germline ends. The CDR3 covers 15 residues. Germline V lookup: CDR1 MRHNA, CDR2 SNTAGT. Here the CDR3 reads CASSENGGPSREQFF. The CDR3 nucleotides are TGTGCCAGCAGTGAAAACGGAGGGCCGTCCCGTGAGCAGTTCTTC.

The rearrangement uses TRBV6-1 and TRBJ1-5, with D perhaps matching TRBD1 (5 bases). CDR1 is MNHNS and CDR2 is SASEGT in the germline V gene. The CDR3 is 12 residues long. V was clipped by 2 bases and J by 6 bases, with 5 bases between them. The CDR3 nucleotides are TGTGCCAGCAGTGAACAGGGTCAGCCCCAGCATTTT. Its protein product is CASSEQGQPQHF.

A single count supports this clone. The genes are TRBV5-5 and TRBJ2-5; unclear D gene. This CDR3 spans 13 amino acids. Germline CDR1 and CDR2: SGHKS and YYEKEE (reference sequence). Trimming removed 3 bases from V and 4 bases from J, with 10 bases in between. The CDR3 spells CASSSPVIETQYF. In DNA form, the CDR3 reads TGTGCCAGCAGCTCCCCCGTAATAGAGACCCAGTACTTC.

The chain is built from TRBV5-4 and TRBJ2-1; no reliable D call. The CDR3 loop spans 14 amino acids. Germline CDR1 SGHNT, CDR2 YYREEE (reference sequence). Trimming stripped 4 bases from V and 2 bases from J, with 10 bases between. The CDR3 loop is CASSREAAYNEQFF. CDR3 DNA sequence: TGTGCCAGCAGCAGAGAGGCGGCCTACAATGAGCAGTTCTTC. The whole variable domain, filled in from reference TRBV5-4 and TRBJ2-1, reads ETGVTQSPTHLIKTRGQQVTLRCSSQSGHNTVSWYQQALGQGPQFIFQYYREEENGRGNFPPRFSGLQFPNYSSELNVNALELDDSALYLCASSREAAYNEQFFGPGTRLTVL.

This clone appeared once. The chain combines TRBV28 with TRBJ1-4; unclear D gene. Deletions cut 3 bases from V and 0 bases from J, with 11 bases between. The CDR3 contains 16 residues. Germline loops: CDR1 MDHEN, CDR2 SYDVKM. The CDR3: CASSFSGYATNEKLFF. DNA for the CDR3: TGTGCCAGCAGTTTCAGCGGATATGCAACTAATGAAAAACTGTTTTTT.

This clone was detected a few times. The chain carries TRBV5-4 and TRBJ2-1; TRBD2 matches at 9 bases. Germline V lookup: CDR1 SGHNT, CDR2 YYREEE (reference sequence). Losses at the gene ends were 3 bases for V and 6 bases for J; bases not matched to a gene: 13. This CDR3 region has 17 residues. CDR3 protein: CASSWGPGLAGSNEQFF. DNA for the CDR3: TGTGCCAGCAGCTGGGGCCCTGGGCTAGCGGGAAGCAATGAGCAGTTCTTC.

The chain is built from TRBV6-6 and TRBJ2-2, with D perhaps TRBD1 or TRBD2 (5 bases each). Trimming shortened V by 5 bases and J by 5 bases, and 21 bases separated the two germline ends. Germline lookup yields CDR1 MNHNY and CDR2 SVGAGI (reference sequence). The CDR3 sequence is 17 residues long. In nucleotides, the CDR3 is TGTGCCAGCAGTCCCCGATGGGACCAGCGAGGAACCGGGGAGCTGTTTTTT. Its translation: CASSPRWDQRGTGELFF.

This chain uses TRBV9 with TRBJ1-2, with 9 bases that match TRBD1. The CDR3 runs 16 residues. Germline V gives CDR1 SGDLS, CDR2 YYNGEE. The ends lost 1 base at V and 2 bases at J; junction bases unmatched: 6. In DNA form, the CDR3 reads TGTGCCAGCAGCGTATCCCCCGACAGGGGGAACTATGGCTACACCTTC. This translates into CASSVSPDRGNYGYTF.